One sample yielded the 10 T cell receptor beta chains listed below, sequenced in a study of cytomegalovirus exposure and HLA in healthy donors. Researchers ran the PCR with 60 Vbeta and 13 Jbeta primers. Using immunoSEQ multiplex PCR, the repertoire was profiled, and TCRdb retains in-frame clones only, with some absent. This sample has 150,000 or so clones; under 85% occur once, and the top ten carry 2.5% to 3%. Sample: PBMCs. Receptors originate from a man between 18 and 35 years old in good health and CMV-seronegative.

The chain has TRBV4-2 and TRBJ2-7; perhaps TRBD1 as D (5 bases). V lost 4 bases to trimming and J lost 0 bases, with 13 bases between them. There are 15 residues in the CDR3. Germline V gene sequence: CDR1 LGHNA, CDR2 YNFKEQ. The CDR3 spells CASSPKQQDSYEQYF. The CDR3, as DNA: TGTGCCAGCAGCCCTAAACAACAGGACTCCTACGAGCAGTACTTC.

The chain joins TRBV4-3 to TRBJ2-5, with D perhaps matching TRBD1 (6 bases). The DNA matches TRBJ2-7 better at its end, which makes the J call doubtful. The CDR3 is made up of 16 amino acids. Germline loops: CDR1 LGHNA, CDR2 YSLEER. CDR3 nucleotides: TGCGCCAGCAGCCAACCACGGACAGCAAACTCCTACGAGCAGTACTTC. Its translation is CASSQPRTANSYEQYF.

This chain links TRBV11-2 with TRBJ2-1; 7 nucleotides match TRBD1. V was pared by 0 bases and J by 7 bases, with 3 bases of the junction left unmatched. Per germline, CDR1 SGHAT and CDR2 FQNNGV. There are 14 residues in the CDR3. CDR3: CASSLDARGNEQFF. CDR3 DNA: TGTGCCAGCAGCTTAGATGCCAGGGGGAATGAGCAGTTCTTC.

The V call is TRBV4-1, the J call TRBJ2-1, with a tentative D call TRBD2 (6 bases). CDR1 is MGHRA and CDR2 is YSYEKL in the germline V gene. The CDR3 loop spans 16 amino acids. The V and J ends lost 0 bases and 8 bases respectively, with 17 bases between them. This CDR3 is CASSQDLAGPVDEQFF. For the CDR3, the DNA is TGCGCCAGCAGCCAAGATCTCGCGGGGCCGGTGGATGAGCAGTTCTTC.

The chain couples TRBV6-5 to TRBJ2-7; TRBD2 matches at 12 bases. V lost 6 bases, J lost 3 bases, and 3 bases stayed unmatched. The CDR3 totals 14 residues. Looked up from germline, CDR1 is MNHEY and CDR2 is SVGAGI. CDR3 in DNA: TGTGCCAGCAGGATGACTAGCGGGGGCTACGAGCAGTACGTC. Translating it yields CASRMTSGGYEQYV.

The chain has TRBV9 and TRBJ2-3; a weak D match, TRBD1 (5 bases). The length of the CDR3 is 15 residues. The germline CDR1 and CDR2 sequences are SGDLS and YYNGEE. Trimming took off 3 bases at V and 5 bases at J, with 16 bases between the two ends. The CDR3 DNA is TGTGCCAGCAGCGCACAGGTGAAGGCACAAGATACGCAGTATTTT. Protein: CASSAQVKAQDTQYF. The variable domain in full, completed from reference TRBV9 and TRBJ2-3, reads DSGVTQTPKHLITATGQRVTLRCSPRSGDLSVYWYQQSLDQGLQFLIQYYNGEERAKGNILERFSAQQFPDLHSELNLSSLELGDSALYFCASSAQVKAQDTQYFGPGTRLTVL.

As regards this clone: At one end the junction does not follow the germline gene, possibly because of a read error. The chain combines TRBV5-1 with TRBJ2-6; TRBD1 matches at 7 bases. The germline V gene has CDR1 SGHRS and CDR2 YFSETQ. The CDR3 covers 16 residues. Written as DNA, the CDR3 is TGCGCCAGCAGCAAGGAAGGGGGCTCTGGGGCCAACGGCCTGACTTTC. Amino acids: CASSKEGGSGANGLTF.

The chain recombines TRBV29-1 with TRBJ1-5; 10 nucleotides line up with TRBD1. Germline V CDR1 and CDR2: SQVTM, ANQGSEA. The V gene end was trimmed by 5 bases and the J gene end by 7 bases; junction bases not matched to a gene: 5. The CDR3 has 13 residues. This CDR3 is CSVRQGAGQPQHF. CDR3 sequence (DNA): TGCAGCGTTCGACAGGGGGCGGGACAGCCCCAGCATTTT.

V usage is TRBV21-1 and J usage is TRBJ1-4; the DNA was not used to check the table's D call, TRBD1. TRBV21-1 represents a pseudogene. The CDR3 is made up of 12 amino acids. In nucleotides, the CDR3 is TGTGCCAGCACCGACAGGGTTGAAAAACTGTTTTTT. It yields the protein CASTDRVEKLFF.

The J gene is TRBJ1-1, the V gene TRBV4-3, with a tentative D call TRBD1 (5 bases). Germline lookup yields CDR1 LGHNA and CDR2 YSLEER. Trimming removed 4 bases at V and 5 bases at J, with 14 bases between. The CDR3 spans 14 residues. The CDR3 sequence is CASSRGTGGTEAFF. The CDR3 DNA reads as TGCGCCAGCAGCCGAGGGACCGGGGGGACTGAAGCTTTCTTT.